This T cell receptor (beta chain) was documented in a study of CD8+ T cells in alopecia areata. Using a FACSAria, the CD4+ and CD8+ T cells were sorted from the PBMCs. This clone appeared a few times. The CDR3 length is 15 residues. Trimming took 0 bases from V and 6 from J; bases not matched to a gene: 5. Germline loops: CDR1 SGDLS, CDR2 YYNGEE. Extracted from the samples, RNA was reverse transcribed into cDNA to serve as the sequencing template. The table came from immunoSEQ multiplex PCR; TCRdb's copy has only in-frame clones and leaves some out. The table lists about 70,000 clones, 40% to 50% of them singletons.

Specimen: CD8+ T cells sorted from blood, collected at week 0. The J gene is TRBJ2-7, the V gene TRBV9; 11 nucleotides match TRBD2. The sequence came from a human donor with alopecia areata. CDR3 sequence reads: CASSVGTSGLIEQYF. The CDR3 bases are TGTGCCAGCAGCGTAGGGACTAGCGGGTTAATCGAGCAGTACTTC.